This T cell receptor beta chain appears in the sequencing data of a study of blood T cell repertoires in COVID-19. Across the whole study: From T cells, B-cell-depleted T cells, or PBMCs came the material, which was cDNA or gDNA.

Using immunoSEQ multiplex PCR, the repertoire was profiled, and TCRdb retains in-frame clones only, with some absent. The sample has about 200,000 clones, approximately 86% seen once. V lost 3 bases and J 2 bases, leaving 10 bases between the germline ends. The CDR3 sequence is 15 residues long. Germline V lookup: CDR1 MGHDK, CDR2 SYGVNS. Input material: PBMCs or T cells enriched from blood (not recorded which). This receptor was identified in a woman aged 40 to 50 in a cohort exposed to, infected with or recovered from COVID-19 (not recorded which). The rearrangement links TRBV25-1 to TRBJ2-2, with D uncertain. The CDR3, as DNA: TGTGCCAGCAGTGAGATACAGACCAACACCGGGGAGCTGTTTTTT. This sequence encodes CASSEIQTNTGELFF.